Listed below are T cell receptor beta chains from one sample, sequenced in a study of blood T cell repertoires in COVID-19. The protocol was immunoSEQ multiplex PCR, while the TCRdb copy is restricted to in-frame clones and leaves out a portion. Of approximately 69,000 clones in the sample, 60% to 85% were seen once. Material for sequencing was peripheral blood. These receptors were obtained from a man aged 60 to 69 with acute or convalescent COVID-19. Each CDR3 is given with its conserved first and last residue. The D gene is left open where the match is weak.

J: TRBJ1-1; length: 14; D: .; V: TRBV18; CDR3: CASSPSGFDTEAFF; DNA: TGTGCCAGCTCACCTTCGGGTTTCGACACTGAAGCTTTCTTT
J: TRBJ1-5; length: 16; D: .; V: TRBV7-8; CDR3: CASSFNRTNSNQPQHF; DNA: TGTGCCAGCAGCTTTAACAGGACCAATAGCAATCAGCCCCAGCATTTT
J: TRBJ2-5; length: 13; D: .; V: TRBV9; CDR3: CASSVTPPEAQYF; DNA: TGTGCCAGCAGCGTTACACCGCCCGAGGCCCAGTACTTC
J: TRBJ2-7; length: 16; D: TRBD1; V: TRBV5-8; CDR3: CASSLAYWDSTYEQYF; DNA: TGTGCCAGCAGCTTGGCCTATTGGGACAGCACCTACGAGCAGTACTTC
J: TRBJ1-2; length: 14; D: TRBD1; V: TRBV19; CDR3: CASSVSGQGYGYTF; DNA: TGTGCCAGTAGTGTATCCGGACAGGGTTATGGCTACACCTTC
J: TRBJ2-7; length: 12; D: .; V: TRBV7-9; CDR3: CASSLVGDEQYF; DNA: TGTGCCAGCAGCTTAGTTGGAGACGAGCAGTACTTC
J: TRBJ1-5; length: 15; D: .; V: TRBV4-2; CDR3: CASSQNRNSNQPQHF; DNA: TGTGCCAGCAGCCAAAATAGAAATAGCAATCAGCCCCAGCATTTT
J: TRBJ1-4; length: 16; D: .; V: TRBV27; CDR3: CASRKIAGSVNEKLFF; DNA: TGTGCCAGCCGAAAAATAGCGGGATCCGTTAATGAAAAACTGTTTTTT
J: TRBJ2-2; length: 15; D: .; V: TRBV6-4; CDR3: CASKMSSANTGELFF; DNA: TGTGCCAGCAAAATGAGCTCCGCGAACACCGGGGAGCTGTTTTTT
J: TRBJ2-7; length: 13; D: TRBD1; V: TRBV18; CDR3: CASSLGTAYEQYF; DNA: TGTGCCAGCTCACTAGGGACAGCCTACGAGCAGTACTTC
J: TRBJ1-1; length: 12; D: .; V: TRBV2; CDR3: CASSAMNTEAFF; DNA: TGTGCCAGCAGTGCTATGAACACTGAAGCTTTCTTT
J: TRBJ1-5; length: 15; D: .; V: TRBV7-9; CDR3: CASSLVGEGYQPQHF; DNA: TGTGCCAGCAGCTTAGTCGGGGAAGGCTATCAGCCCCAGCATTTT